This T cell receptor beta chain was sequenced during a study of Ad26.COV2.S vaccination and SARS-CoV-2 variants. Looking at the study overall: Of the COV1001 trial arms, the Ad26.COV2.S arm included the donor. Once or twice, 56 days apart, Ad26.COV2.S was delivered intramuscularly. General study points: Spike-specific TCR breadth ran higher among vaccine recipients than placebo recipients. Marked by substantial breadth, spike-specific CD8+ and CD4+ T cell responses were reportedly seen after vaccination.

A word on this clone: What it binds is unknown.

Per germline, CDR1 SQVTM and CDR2 ANQGSEA. The CDR3 is 13 residues long. Trimming took 0 bases from V and 4 from J, leaving 9 bases between them. Regarding treatment: roughly 19 received Ad26.COV2.S at low or high dose, single or two shots; roughly 5 received placebo; per-sample allocation not given. Samples were taken on day 63 after the first vaccine or placebo injection. Assay: immunoSEQ multiplex PCR; the TCRdb copy retains only in-frame clones and omits some. The table records roughly 330,000 clones, 90% of them present only once. This specimen consisted of peripheral blood, obtained in a trial of Ad26.COV2.S vaccine versus placebo. This receptor was obtained from a person between 18 and 65 years old who received the Ad26.COV2.S COVID-19 vaccine or a placebo. The rearrangement joins TRBV29-1 to TRBJ1-2; D gene unclear. The DNA for the CDR3 is TGCAGCGTTGAAGATGAACAGACCTATGGCTACACCTTC. Its translation is CSVEDEQTYGYTF.